A single sample is the source of the 8 T cell receptor beta chains below, sequenced in a study of T cell responses to AZD1222 COVID-19 vaccine. Measured with immunoSEQ multiplex PCR; TCRdb has only the in-frame clones, and not every one. Of 100,000 to 150,000 clones listed, 88% are singletons. The source was peripheral blood, collected on day 0 of AZD1222 vaccination. All receptors derive from an adult in good health.

The rearrangement uses TRBV24-1 and TRBJ1-1; 10 bases map to TRBD1. The V segment lost 3 bases and the J segment 3 bases; nucleotides outside the gene matches: 3. Germline CDR1 reads KGHDR; CDR2 reads SFDVKD. The CDR3 has 15 amino acids. The CDR3 spells CATSDPGTGDTEAFF. The CDR3 DNA reads TGTGCCACCAGTGATCCCGGGACAGGGGACACTGAAGCTTTCTTT.

The chain employs TRBV5-1 and TRBJ2-7; D call uncertain. The germline V gene encodes CDR1 SGHRS and CDR2 YFSETQ. Trimming stripped 7 bases from V and 5 bases from J, with 13 bases between. The CDR3 contains 12 residues. CDR3 loop: CASVIEKHEQYF. The CDR3, as DNA: TGCGCCAGCGTCATTGAGAAACACGAGCAGTACTTC.

This chain uses TRBV7-9 with TRBJ1-2, with a weak D call TRBD1 (6 bases). V lost 5 bases and J 0 bases, leaving 7 bases between the germline ends. Germline V lookup: CDR1 SEHNR, CDR2 FQNEAQ (reference sequence). The CDR3 runs 13 residues. The CDR3 DNA follows: TGTGCCAGCAGCCAGGGGACTAACTATGGCTACACCTTC. This translates into CASSQGTNYGYTF.

Remarks on this clone: The junction and the germline gene differ at one end; a read error may be behind it. The chain carries TRBV7-7 and TRBJ2-7; a possible D gene is TRBD2 (6 bases). The CDR3 is made up of 12 amino acids. Germline V gene data show CDR1 as SSHAT and CDR2 as FNYEAQ (reference sequence). Written as DNA, the CDR3 is TGTGCTAGCAGCTTAGGGACTTACGAGCAGTACTTC. This codes for CASSLGTYEQYF.

Only a few counts were recorded for this clone. The rearrangement links TRBV5-5 to TRBJ1-1, with 8 positions matching TRBD1. CDR3 size: 14 residues. CDR1 is SGHKS, CDR2 YYEKEE, per germline (reference sequence). J lost 0 bases, V lost 6 bases, and 4 bases had no gene match. The DNA of the CDR3 is TGTGCCAGCACCGGACAGGGAATGAACACTGAAGCTTTCTTT. It encodes CASTGQGMNTEAFF.

This rearrangement joins TRBV9 to TRBJ1-2; D remains unclear. V dropped 0 bases and J dropped 4 bases, with 10 bases sitting between them. The V gene's germline CDR1 is SGDLS and CDR2 YYNGEE. The CDR3 loop spans 14 amino acids. CDR3 sequence: CASSVAIGVYGYTF. The DNA of the CDR3 is TGTGCCAGCAGCGTAGCAATCGGGGTCTATGGCTACACCTTC.

This chain links TRBV24-1 with TRBJ2-7; perhaps TRBD1 as D (6 bases). Looked up from germline, CDR1 is KGHDR and CDR2 is SFDVKD. CDR3 length: 13 amino acids. Trimming removed 4 bases from V and 5 bases from J, with 11 bases in between. The CDR3 loop reads CATSEGTSHEQYF. The DNA for the CDR3 is TGTGCCACCAGTGAGGGGACATCACACGAGCAGTACTTC.

This clone was seen a few times. The genes are TRBV9 and TRBJ2-1, with 12 bases aligning to TRBD2. The CDR3 loop spans 17 amino acids. V shed 4 bases, J shed 0 bases, and the junction held 5 bases outside the gene matches. The V gene's germline CDR1 is SGDLS and CDR2 YYNGEE. The CDR3 sequence is CASSLTTSGGSYNEQFF. The CDR3 region has the DNA TGTGCCAGCAGCCTCACGACTAGCGGGGGCTCCTACAATGAGCAGTTCTTC. Looking up the rest from reference TRBV9 and TRBJ2-1 gives the full variable domain: DSGVTQTPKHLITATGQRVTLRCSPRSGDLSVYWYQQSLDQGLQFLIQYYNGEERAKGNILERFSAQQFPDLHSELNLSSLELGDSALYFCASSLTTSGGSYNEQFFGPGTRLTVL.